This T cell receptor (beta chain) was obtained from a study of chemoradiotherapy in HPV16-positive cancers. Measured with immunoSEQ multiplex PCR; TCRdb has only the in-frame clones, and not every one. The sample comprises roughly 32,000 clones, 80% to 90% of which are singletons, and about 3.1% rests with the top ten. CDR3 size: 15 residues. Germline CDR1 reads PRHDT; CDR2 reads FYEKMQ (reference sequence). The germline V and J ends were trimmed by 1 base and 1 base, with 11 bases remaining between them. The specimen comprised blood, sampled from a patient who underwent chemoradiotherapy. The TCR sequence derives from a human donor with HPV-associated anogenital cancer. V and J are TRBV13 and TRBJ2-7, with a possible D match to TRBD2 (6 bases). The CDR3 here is CASSLEPGTSYEQYF. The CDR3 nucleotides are TGTGCCAGCAGCTTAGAACCGGGGACTTCCTACGAGCAGTACTTC.